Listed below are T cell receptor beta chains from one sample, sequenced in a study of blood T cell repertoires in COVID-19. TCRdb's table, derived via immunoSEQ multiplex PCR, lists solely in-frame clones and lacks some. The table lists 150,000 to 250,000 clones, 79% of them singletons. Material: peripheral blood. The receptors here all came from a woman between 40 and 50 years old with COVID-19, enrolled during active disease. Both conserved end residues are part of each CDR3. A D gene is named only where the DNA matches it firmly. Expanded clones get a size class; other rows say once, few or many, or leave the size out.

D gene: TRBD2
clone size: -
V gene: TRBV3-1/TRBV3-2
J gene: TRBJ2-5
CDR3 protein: CASSQVLAGGAEGETQYF
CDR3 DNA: TGTGCCAGCAGCCAAGTCCTAGCGGGAGGGGCTGAGGGAGAGACCCAGTACTTC

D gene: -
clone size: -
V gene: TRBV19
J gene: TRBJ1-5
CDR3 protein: CASTTRGGRNQPQHF
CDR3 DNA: TGTGCCAGTACCACTAGAGGGGGTAGAAATCAGCCCCAGCATTTT

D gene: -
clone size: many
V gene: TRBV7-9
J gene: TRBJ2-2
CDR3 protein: CASSPRKVESAGELFF
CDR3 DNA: TGTGCCAGCAGCCCCCGGAAAGTTGAAAGCGCCGGGGAGCTGTTTTTT

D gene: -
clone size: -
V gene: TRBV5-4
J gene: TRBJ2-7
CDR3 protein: CASSENYEQYF
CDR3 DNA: TGTGCCAGCAGCGAGAACTACGAGCAGTACTTC

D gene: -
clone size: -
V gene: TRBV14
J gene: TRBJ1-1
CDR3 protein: CASSQDGQLPAFF
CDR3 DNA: TGTGCCAGCAGCCAAGATGGGCAGCTCCCCGCTTTCTTT

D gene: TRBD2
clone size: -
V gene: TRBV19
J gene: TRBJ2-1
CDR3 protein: CASSMGLAGGLGVSNEQFF
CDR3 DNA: TGTGCCAGTAGTATGGGACTAGCGGGGGGCCTAGGCGTATCCAATGAGCAGTTCTTC

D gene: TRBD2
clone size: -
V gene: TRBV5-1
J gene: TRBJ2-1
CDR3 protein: CASSRSGSTYEQFF
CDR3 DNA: TGCGCCAGCAGCCGGAGCGGGAGTACCTATGAGCAGTTCTTC

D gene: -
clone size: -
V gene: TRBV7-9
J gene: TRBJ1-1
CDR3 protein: CGTPGFGAFF
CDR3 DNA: TGTGGGACACCAGGGTTTGGGGCTTTCTTT

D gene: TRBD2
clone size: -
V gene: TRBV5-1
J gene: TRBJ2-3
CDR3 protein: CASSSSGSTDTQYF
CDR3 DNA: TGCGCCAGCAGCTCTAGCGGGAGCACAGATACGCAGTATTTT

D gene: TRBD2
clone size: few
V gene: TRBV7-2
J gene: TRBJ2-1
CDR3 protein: CASSFLSAGGRGDEQFF
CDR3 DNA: TGTGCCAGCAGCTTCTTATCAGCGGGAGGGCGTGGGGATGAGCAGTTCTTC

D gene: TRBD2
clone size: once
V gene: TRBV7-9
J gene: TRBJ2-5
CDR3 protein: CASSLRRTSGGLYQETQYF
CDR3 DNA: TGTGCCAGCAGCTTAAGACGTACTAGCGGGGGCCTGTACCAAGAGACCCAGTACTTC

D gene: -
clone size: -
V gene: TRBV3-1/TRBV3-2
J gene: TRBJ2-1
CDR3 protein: CASSQTLTYNEQFF
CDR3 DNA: TGTGCCAGCAGCCAGACACTCACCTACAATGAGCAGTTCTTC

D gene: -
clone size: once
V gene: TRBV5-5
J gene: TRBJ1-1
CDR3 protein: CASSLDITNTEAFF
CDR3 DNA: TGTGCCAGCAGCTTGGATATCACAAACACTGAAGCTTTCTTT

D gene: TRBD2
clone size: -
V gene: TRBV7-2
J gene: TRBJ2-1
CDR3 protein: CASSLAGRGGRNEQFF
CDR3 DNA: TGTGCCAGCAGCTTAGCGGGTCGGGGGGGACGCAATGAGCAGTTCTTC

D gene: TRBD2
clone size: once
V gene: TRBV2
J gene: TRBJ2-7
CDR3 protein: CASSQLAREQYF
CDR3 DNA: TGTGCCAGCAGCCAACTAGCGAGGGAGCAGTACTTC

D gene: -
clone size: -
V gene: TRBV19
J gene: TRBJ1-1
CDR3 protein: CASSIDKRAPLAEAFF
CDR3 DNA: TGTGCCAGTAGTATAGATAAGCGGGCGCCCCTGGCTGAAGCTTTCTTT

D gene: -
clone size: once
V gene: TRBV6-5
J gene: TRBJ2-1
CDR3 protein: CASSYSRSSYNEQFF
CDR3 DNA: TGTGCCAGCAGTTACTCGCGGAGCTCCTACAATGAGCAGTTCTTC

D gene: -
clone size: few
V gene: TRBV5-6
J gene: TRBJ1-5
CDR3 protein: CASSLGPQGFSNQPQHF
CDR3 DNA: TGTGCCAGCAGCTTGGGACCACAGGGTTTTAGCAATCAGCCCCAGCATTTT

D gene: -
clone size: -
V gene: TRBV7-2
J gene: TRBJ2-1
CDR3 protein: CASSQGQQSHNEQFF
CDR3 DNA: TGTGCCAGCAGCCAGGGCCAACAGTCCCACAATGAGCAGTTCTTC

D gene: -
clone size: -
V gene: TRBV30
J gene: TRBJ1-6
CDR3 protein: CAWSVETVNSPLHF
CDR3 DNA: TGTGCCTGGAGTGTTGAGACAGTGAATTCACCCCTCCACTTT

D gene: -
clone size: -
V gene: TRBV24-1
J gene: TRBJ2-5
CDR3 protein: CATSDGQIGTQYF
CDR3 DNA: TGTGCCACCAGTGATGGACAGATTGGGACCCAGTACTTC

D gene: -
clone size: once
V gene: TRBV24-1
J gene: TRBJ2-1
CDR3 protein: CATSGDTSYNEQFF
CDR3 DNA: TGTGCCACCTCAGGGGACACCTCCTACAATGAGCAGTTCTTC

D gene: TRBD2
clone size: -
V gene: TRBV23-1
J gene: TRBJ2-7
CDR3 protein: CASSQLGLGRARYEQYF
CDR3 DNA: TGCGCCAGCAGTCAATTAGGCCTAGGGAGGGCCCGGTACGAGCAGTACTTC

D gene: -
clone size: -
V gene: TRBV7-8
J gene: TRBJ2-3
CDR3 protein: CASSPVTDTQYF
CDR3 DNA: TGTGCCAGCAGCCCAGTCACAGATACGCAGTATTTT

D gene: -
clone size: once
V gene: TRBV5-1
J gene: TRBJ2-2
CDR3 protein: CASTPDSSNTGELFF
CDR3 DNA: TGCGCCAGCACCCCTGACAGTTCGAACACCGGGGAGCTGTTTTTT

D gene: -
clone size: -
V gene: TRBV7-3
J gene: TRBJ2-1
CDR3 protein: CASSPGGLEQFF
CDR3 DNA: TGTGCCAGCAGCCCCGGTGGACTTGAGCAGTTCTTC

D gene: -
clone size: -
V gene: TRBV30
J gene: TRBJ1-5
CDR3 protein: CAWSRGVSNQPQHF
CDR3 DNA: TGTGCCTGGTCCAGGGGTGTTAGCAATCAGCCCCAGCATTTT

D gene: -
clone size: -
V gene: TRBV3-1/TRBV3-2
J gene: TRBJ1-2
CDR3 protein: CASSGDIPAGYTF
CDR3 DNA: TGTGCCAGCAGCGGGGACATACCGGCAGGCTACACCTTC

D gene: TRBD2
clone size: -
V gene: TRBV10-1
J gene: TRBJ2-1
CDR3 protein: CASSESTPGGEDEQFF
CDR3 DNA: TGCGCCAGCAGTGAGTCGACTCCGGGAGGGGAGGATGAGCAGTTCTTC

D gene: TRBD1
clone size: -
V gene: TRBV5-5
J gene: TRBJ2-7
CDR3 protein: CASSLVPGTDLYEQYF
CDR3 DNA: TGTGCCAGCAGCTTGGTACCCGGGACAGACCTCTACGAGCAGTACTTC

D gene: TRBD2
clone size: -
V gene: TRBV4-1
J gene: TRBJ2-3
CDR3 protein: CASSQDLGLAGTDTQYF
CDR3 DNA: TGCGCCAGCAGCCAAGATTTAGGACTAGCCGGCACAGATACGCAGTATTTT

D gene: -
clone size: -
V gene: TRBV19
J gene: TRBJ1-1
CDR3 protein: CASSIFSQGTMNTEAFF
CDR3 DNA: TGTGCCAGTAGTATCTTCTCGCAGGGCACCATGAACACTGAAGCTTTCTTT

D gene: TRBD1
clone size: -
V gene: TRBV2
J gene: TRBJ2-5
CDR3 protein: CASTPGTGVGTQYF
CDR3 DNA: TGTGCCAGCACTCCCGGGACAGGGGTAGGGACCCAGTACTTC

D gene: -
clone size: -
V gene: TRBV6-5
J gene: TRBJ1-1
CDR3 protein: CASSFDRSAEAFF
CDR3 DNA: TGTGCCAGCAGTTTTGACAGGTCAGCCGAAGCTTTCTTT

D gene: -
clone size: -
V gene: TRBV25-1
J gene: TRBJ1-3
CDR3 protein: CASSVRDRTLSGNTIYF
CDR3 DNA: TGTGCCAGCAGCGTGCGGGACCGCACTCTATCCGGAAACACCATATATTTT

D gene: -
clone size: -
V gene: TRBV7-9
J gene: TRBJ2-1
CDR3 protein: CASSSEGAARYNEQFF
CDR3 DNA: TGTGCCAGCAGCTCAGAGGGAGCTGCCCGCTACAATGAGCAGTTCTTC

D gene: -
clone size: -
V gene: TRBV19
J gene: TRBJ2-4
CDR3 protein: CASQEGQGRGPLAKNIQYF
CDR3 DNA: TGTGCCAGTCAGGAGGGGCAGGGAAGGGGTCCTCTAGCCAAAAACATTCAGTACTTC

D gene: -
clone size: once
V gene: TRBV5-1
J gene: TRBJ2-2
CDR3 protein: CASSPTGTNTGELFF
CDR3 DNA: TGCGCCAGCAGCCCTACAGGGACGAACACCGGGGAGCTGTTTTTT

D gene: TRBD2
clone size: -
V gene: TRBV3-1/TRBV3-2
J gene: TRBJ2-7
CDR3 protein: CASSQGRLAGGYEQYF
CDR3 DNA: TGTGCCAGCAGCCAAGGGCGACTAGCGGGGGGGTACGAGCAGTACTTC

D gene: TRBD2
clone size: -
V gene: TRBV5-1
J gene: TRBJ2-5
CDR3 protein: CASSLTSGNQETQYF
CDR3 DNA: TGCGCCAGCAGCTTGACTAGCGGGAACCAAGAGACCCAGTACTTC

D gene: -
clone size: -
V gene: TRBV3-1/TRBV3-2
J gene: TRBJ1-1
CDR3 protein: CASSQVQVSYTEAFF
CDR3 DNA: TGTGCCAGCAGCCAAGTTCAGGTTTCCTACACTGAAGCTTTCTTT

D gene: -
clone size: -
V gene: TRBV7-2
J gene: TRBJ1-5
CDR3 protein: CASSPLGSSIANQPQHF
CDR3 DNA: TGTGCCAGCAGCCCTCTCGGGTCTTCCATAGCAAATCAGCCCCAGCATTTT

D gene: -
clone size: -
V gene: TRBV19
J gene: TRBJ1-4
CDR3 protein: CASTDGGTNEKLFF
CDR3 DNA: TGTGCCAGTACCGACGGGGGGACTAATGAAAAACTGTTTTTT

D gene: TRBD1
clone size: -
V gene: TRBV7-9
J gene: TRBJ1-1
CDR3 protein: CASSLQGAGTEAFF
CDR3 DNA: TGTGCCAGCAGTTTACAGGGGGCCGGCACTGAAGCTTTCTTT

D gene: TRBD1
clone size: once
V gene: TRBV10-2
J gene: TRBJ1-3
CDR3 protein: CASTLIGGTDSGNTIYF
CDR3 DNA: TGCGCCAGCACTTTGATAGGGGGGACAGACTCTGGAAACACCATATATTTT

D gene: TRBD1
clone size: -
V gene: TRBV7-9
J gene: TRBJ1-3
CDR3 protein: CASSPLPGQGAVNTIYF
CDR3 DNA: TGTGCCAGCAGCCCCTTGCCGGGACAGGGAGCTGTAAACACCATATATTTT

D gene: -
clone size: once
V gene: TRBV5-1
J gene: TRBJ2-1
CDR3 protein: CASSKREEQFF
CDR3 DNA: TGCGCCAGCAGCAAGCGAGAGGAGCAGTTCTTC

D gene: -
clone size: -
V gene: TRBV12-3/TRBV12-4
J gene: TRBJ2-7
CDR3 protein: CASRTAGAHEQYF
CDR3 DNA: TGTGCCAGCAGAACCGCAGGGGCCCACGAGCAGTACTTC

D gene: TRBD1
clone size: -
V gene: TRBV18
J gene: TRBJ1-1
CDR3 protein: CASSPGTGIMNTEAFF
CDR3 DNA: TGTGCCAGCTCCCCCGGGACAGGTATTATGAACACTGAAGCTTTCTTT

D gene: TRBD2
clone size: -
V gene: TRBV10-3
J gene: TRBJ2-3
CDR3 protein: CAISVISSGGAGTDTQYF
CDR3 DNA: TGTGCCATCAGTGTGATTTCTAGCGGGGGGGCGGGCACAGATACGCAGTATTTT

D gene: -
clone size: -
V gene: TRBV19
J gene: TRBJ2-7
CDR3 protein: CASSMRSYEQYF
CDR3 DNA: TGTGCCAGTAGTATGCGCTCCTACGAGCAGTACTTC

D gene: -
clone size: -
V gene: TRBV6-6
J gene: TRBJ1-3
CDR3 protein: CASSYSSDSGNTIYF
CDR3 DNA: TGTGCCAGCAGTTACTCTTCGGACAGTGGAAACACCATATATTTT

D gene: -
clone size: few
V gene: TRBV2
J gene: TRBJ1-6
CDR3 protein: CASRVGGLLPGSPLHF
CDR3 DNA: TGTGCCAGCAGGGTCGGGGGGCTCCTCCCGGGTTCACCCCTCCACTTT

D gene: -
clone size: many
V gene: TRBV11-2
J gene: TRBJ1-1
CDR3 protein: CASRPYRVDTEAFF
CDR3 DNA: TGTGCCAGCAGGCCCTACAGGGTCGACACTGAAGCTTTCTTT

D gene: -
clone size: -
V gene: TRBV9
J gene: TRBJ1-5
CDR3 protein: CASSPDPGLSQPQHF
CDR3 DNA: TGTGCCAGCAGCCCTGACCCGGGATTGAGTCAGCCCCAGCATTTT